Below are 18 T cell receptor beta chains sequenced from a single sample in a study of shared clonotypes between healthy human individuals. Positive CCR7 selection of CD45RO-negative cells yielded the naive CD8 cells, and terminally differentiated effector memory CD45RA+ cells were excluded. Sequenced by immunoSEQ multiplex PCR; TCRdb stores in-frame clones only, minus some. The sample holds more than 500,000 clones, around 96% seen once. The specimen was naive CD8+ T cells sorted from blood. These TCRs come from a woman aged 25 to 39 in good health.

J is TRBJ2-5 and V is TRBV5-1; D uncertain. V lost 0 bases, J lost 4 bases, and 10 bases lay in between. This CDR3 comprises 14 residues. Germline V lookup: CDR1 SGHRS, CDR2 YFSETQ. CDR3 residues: CASSLEWSRETQYF. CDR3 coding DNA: TGCGCCAGCAGCTTGGAATGGTCACGAGAGACCCAGTACTTC.

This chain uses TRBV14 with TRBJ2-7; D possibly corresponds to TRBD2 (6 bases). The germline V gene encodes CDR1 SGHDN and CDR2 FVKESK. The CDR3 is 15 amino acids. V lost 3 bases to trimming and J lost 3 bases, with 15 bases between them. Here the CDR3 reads CASSHRSLAVYEQYF. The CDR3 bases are TGTGCCAGCAGCCATCGGAGTTTAGCGGTCTACGAGCAGTACTTC.

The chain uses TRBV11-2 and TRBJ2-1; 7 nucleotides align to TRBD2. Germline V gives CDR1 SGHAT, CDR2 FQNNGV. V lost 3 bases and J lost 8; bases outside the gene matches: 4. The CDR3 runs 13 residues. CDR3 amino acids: CASSFAGVDEQFF. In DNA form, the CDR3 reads TGTGCCAGCAGCTTTGCGGGGGTCGATGAGCAGTTCTTC. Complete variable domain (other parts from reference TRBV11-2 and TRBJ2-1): EAGVAQSPRYKIIEKRQSVAFWCNPISGHATLYWYQQILGQGPKLLIQFQNNGVVDDSQLPKDRFSAERLKGVDSTLKIQPAKLEDSAVYLCASSFAGVDEQFFGPGTRLTVL.

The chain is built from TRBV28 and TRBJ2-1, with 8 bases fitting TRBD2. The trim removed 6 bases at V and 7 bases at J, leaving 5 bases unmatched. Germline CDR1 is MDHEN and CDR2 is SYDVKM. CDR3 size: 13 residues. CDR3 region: CASRTSVRNEQFF. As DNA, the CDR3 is TGTGCCAGCAGGACTAGCGTTAGGAATGAGCAGTTCTTC.

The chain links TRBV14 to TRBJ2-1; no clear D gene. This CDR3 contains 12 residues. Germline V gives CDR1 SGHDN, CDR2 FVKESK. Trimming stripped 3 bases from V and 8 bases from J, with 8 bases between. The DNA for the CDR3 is TGTGCCAGCAGCCACTTTGGCGATGAGCAGTTCTTC. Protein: CASSHFGDEQFF.

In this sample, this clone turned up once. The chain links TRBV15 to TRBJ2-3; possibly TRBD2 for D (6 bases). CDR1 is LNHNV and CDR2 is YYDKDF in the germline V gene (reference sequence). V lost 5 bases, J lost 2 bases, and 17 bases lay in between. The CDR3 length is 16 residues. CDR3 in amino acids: CATSGGTFSTTDTQYF. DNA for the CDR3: TGTGCCACCAGCGGGGGGACCTTCTCAACCACAGATACGCAGTATTTT.

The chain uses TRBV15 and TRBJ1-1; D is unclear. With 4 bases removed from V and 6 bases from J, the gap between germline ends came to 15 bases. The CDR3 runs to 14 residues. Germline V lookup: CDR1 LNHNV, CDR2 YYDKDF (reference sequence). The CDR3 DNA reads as TGTGCCACCAGCACCAAATACCGGACGGCTGAAGCTTTCTTT. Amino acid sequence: CATSTKYRTAEAFF.

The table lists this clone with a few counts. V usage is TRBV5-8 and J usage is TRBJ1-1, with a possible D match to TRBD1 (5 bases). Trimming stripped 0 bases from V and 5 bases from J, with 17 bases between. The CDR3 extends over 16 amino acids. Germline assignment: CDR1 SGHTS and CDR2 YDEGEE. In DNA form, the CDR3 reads TGTGCCAGCAGCTTGGCCATTCGTACAGGAAAAACTGAAGCTTTCTTT. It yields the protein CASSLAIRTGKTEAFF.

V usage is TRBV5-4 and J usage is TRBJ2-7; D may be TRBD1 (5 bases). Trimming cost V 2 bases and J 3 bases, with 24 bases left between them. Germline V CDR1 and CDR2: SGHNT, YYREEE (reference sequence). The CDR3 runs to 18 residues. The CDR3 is CASSLAPRGRGHLYEQYF. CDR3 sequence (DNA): TGTGCCAGCAGCTTAGCACCTAGGGGTAGGGGCCACCTCTACGAGCAGTACTTC.

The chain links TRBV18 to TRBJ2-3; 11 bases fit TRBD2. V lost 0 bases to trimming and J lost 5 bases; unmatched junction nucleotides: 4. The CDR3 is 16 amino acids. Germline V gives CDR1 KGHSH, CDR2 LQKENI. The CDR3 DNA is TGTGCCAGCTCACCACCCACTAGCGGGAGTGGAGATACGCAGTATTTT. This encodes CASSPPTSGSGDTQYF. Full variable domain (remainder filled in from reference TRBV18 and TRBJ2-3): NAGVMQNPRHLVRRRGQEARLRCSPMKGHSHVYWYRQLPEEGLKFMVYLQKENIIDESGMPKERFSAEFPKEGPSILRIQQVVRGDSAAYFCASSPPTSGSGDTQYFGPGTRLTVL.

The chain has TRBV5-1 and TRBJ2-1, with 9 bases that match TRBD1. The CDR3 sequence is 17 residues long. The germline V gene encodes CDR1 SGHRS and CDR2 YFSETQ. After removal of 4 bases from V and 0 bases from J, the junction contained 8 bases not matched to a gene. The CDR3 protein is CASSGGQGSSSYNEQFF. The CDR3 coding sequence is TGCGCCAGCAGCGGAGGACAGGGGTCAAGCTCCTACAATGAGCAGTTCTTC. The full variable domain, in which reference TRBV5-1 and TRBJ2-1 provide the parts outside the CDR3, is KAGVTQTPRYLIKTRGQQVTLSCSPISGHRSVSWYQQTPGQGLQFLFEYFSETQRNKGNFPGRFSGRQFSNSRSEMNVSTLELGDSALYLCASSGGQGSSSYNEQFFGPGTRLTVL.

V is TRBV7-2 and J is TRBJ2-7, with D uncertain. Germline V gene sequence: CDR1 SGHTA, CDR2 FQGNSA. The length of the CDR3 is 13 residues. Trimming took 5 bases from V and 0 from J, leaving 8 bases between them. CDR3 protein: CASSATSSYEQYF. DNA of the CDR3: TGTGCCAGCAGCGCTACAAGCTCCTACGAGCAGTACTTC. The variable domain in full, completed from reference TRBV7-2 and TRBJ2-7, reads GAGVSQSPSNKVTEKGKDVELRCDPISGHTALYWYRQSLGQGLEFLIYFQGNSAPDKSGLPSDRFSAERTGGSVSTLTIQRTQQEDSAVYLCASSATSSYEQYFGPGTRLTVT.

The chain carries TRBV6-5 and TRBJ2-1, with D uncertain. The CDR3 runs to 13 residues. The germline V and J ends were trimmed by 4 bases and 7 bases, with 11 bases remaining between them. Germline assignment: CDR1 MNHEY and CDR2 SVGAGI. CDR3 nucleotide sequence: TGTGCCAGCAGTTTGAGTTTGAGGAATGAGCAGTTCTTC. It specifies CASSLSLRNEQFF.

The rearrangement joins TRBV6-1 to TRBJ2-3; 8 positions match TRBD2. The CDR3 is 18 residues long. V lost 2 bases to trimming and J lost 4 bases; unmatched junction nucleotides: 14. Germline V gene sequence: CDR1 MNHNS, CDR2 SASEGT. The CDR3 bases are TGTGCCAGCAGTGAACCCACTTTTTCGGGAGGGCCATCAGATACGCAGTATTTT. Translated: CASSEPTFSGGPSDTQYF.

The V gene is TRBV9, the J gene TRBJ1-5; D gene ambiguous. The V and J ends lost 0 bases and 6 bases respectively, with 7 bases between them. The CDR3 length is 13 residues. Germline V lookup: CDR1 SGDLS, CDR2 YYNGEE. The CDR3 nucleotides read TGTGCCAGCAGCGTAGCGGGGAGTCAGCCCCAGCATTTT. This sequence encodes CASSVAGSQPQHF. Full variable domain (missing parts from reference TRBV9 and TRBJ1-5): DSGVTQTPKHLITATGQRVTLRCSPRSGDLSVYWYQQSLDQGLQFLIQYYNGEERAKGNILERFSAQQFPDLHSELNLSSLELGDSALYFCASSVAGSQPQHFGDGTRLSIL.

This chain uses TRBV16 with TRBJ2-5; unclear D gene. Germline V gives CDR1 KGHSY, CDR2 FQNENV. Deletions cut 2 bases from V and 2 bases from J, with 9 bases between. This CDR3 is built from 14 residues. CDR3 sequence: CASSQHKLQETQYF. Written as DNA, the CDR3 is TGTGCCAGCAGCCAACATAAACTTCAAGAGACCCAGTACTTC.

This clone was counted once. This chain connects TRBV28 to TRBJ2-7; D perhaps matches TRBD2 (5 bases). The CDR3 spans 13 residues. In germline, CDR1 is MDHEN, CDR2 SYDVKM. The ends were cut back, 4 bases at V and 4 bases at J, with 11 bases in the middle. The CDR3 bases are TGTGCCAGCAGTTCCGTCGGGGAGTACGAGCAGTACTTC. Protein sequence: CASSSVGEYEQYF.

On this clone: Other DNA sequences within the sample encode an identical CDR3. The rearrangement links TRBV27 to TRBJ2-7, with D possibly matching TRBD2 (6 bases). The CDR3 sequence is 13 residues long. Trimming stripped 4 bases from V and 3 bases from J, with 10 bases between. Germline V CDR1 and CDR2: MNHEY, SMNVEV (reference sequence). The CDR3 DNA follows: TGTGCCAGCAGTTACGGGGGAAGCTACGAGCAGTACTTC. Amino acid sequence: CASSYGGSYEQYF.